This T cell receptor beta chain is from a study of blood T cell repertoires in COVID-19. The overall study: Samples representing acute and convalescent COVID-19 were sourced from the United States, Italy and Spain. T cells, B-cell-depleted T cells, or PBMCs provided the cDNA or gDNA that served as material.

Trimming removed 2 bases at V and 5 bases at J, with 6 bases between. Germline V gives CDR1 KGHDR, CDR2 SFDVKD. CDR3 length: 12 amino acids. This clone has only one observation. Repertoires were generated with immunoSEQ multiplex PCR, while TCRdb's copy carries only in-frame clones and drops some. The sample holds about 87,000 clones; roughly 87% are singletons and the top ten take roughly 7%. Enrolled during active infection, Seattle patients were then followed longitudinally. The V call is TRBV24-1, the J call TRBJ2-7; D call uncertain. The sequencing input was peripheral blood. The clonotype originates from a man aged 18 to 29 with COVID-19, enrolled during active disease. CDR3 loop: CATSDYRDEQYF. In DNA, the CDR3 is TGTGCCACCAGTGATTACCGGGACGAGCAGTACTTC.